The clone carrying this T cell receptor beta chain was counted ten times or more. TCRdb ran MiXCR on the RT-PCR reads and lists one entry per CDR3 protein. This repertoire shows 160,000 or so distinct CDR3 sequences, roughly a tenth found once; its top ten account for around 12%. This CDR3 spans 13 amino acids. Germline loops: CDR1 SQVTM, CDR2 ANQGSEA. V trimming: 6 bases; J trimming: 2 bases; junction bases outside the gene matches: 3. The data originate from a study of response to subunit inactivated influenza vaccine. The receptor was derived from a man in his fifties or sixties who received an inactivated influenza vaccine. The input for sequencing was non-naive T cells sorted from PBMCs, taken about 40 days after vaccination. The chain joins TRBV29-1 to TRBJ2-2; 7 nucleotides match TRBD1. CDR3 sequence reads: CSVDRANTGELFF. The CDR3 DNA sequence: TGCAGCGTAGACAGGGCTAACACCGGGGAGCTGTTTTTT.